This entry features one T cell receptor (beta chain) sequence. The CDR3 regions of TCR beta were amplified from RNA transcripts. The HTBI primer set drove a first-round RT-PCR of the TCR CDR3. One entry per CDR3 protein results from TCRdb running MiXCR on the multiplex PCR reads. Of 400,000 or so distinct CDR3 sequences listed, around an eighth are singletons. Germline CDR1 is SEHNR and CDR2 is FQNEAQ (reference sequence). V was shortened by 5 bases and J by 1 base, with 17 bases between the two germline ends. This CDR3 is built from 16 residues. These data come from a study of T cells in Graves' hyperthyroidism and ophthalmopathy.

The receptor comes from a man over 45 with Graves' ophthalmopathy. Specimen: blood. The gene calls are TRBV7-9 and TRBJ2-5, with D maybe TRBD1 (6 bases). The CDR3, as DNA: TGTGCCAGCAGCCCTAGTTCGCTAGGGGGCCAAGAGACCCAGTACTTC. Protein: CASSPSSLGGQETQYF.